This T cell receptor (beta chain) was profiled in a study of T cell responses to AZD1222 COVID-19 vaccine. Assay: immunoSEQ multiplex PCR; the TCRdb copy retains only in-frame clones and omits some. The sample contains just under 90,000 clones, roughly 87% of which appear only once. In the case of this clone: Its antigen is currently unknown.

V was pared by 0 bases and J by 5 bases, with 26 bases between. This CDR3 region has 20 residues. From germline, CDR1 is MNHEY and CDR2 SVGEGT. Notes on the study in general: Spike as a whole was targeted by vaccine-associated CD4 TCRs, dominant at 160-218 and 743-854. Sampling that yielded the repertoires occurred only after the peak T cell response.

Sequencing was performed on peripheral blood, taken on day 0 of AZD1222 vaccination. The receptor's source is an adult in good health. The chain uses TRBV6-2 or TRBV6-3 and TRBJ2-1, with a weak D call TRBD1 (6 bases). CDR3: CASSYSIRALSGTFNNEQFF. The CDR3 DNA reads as TGTGCCAGCAGTTACTCGATTAGGGCCCTCTCCGGGACATTTAACAATGAGCAGTTCTTC.